The T cell receptor beta chain described here comes from a study of response to subunit inactivated influenza vaccine. Regarding the study as a whole: Only a handful of new T cells, the authors suggested, are recruited with each seasonal influenza vaccination.

MiXCR was run by TCRdb on the RT-PCR reads, yielding one entry per CDR3 protein. The table shows around 580,000 distinct CDR3 sequences, with 10% to 15% occurring only once. This CDR3 spans 12 amino acids. Trimming removed 3 bases at V and 5 bases at J, with 5 bases between. CDR1 and CDR2 (germline): SGHDN, FVKESK. As for this clonotype: Its antigen is not known.

The sample was PBMCs from blood, taken on the day of vaccination. The chain is built from TRBV14 and TRBJ2-1; D ambiguous. The sequence derives from a man between 45 and 60 years old who received an inactivated influenza vaccine. DNA for the CDR3: TGTGCCAGCAGCCATTTTAACAATGAGCAGTTCTTC. The encoded protein is CASSHFNNEQFF.